One and the same sample provided the 3 T cell receptor beta chains below, sequenced in a study of regulatory T cells in long-lasting Graves disease. The time point was: newly diagnosed GD, antithyroid drugs for less than 3 months. With RNA extracted from PBMCs as input, the TCR library was made. In building TCR beta libraries, iRepertoire HTBI primers were used together with Arm-PCR of CDR3 regions. TCRdb reanalysed the multiplex PCR reads using MiXCR and keeps one entry per CDR3 protein. The table includes 550,000 to 600,000 distinct CDR3 sequences, roughly a sixth detected once. This same sample was also part of a study on T cells in Graves' hyperthyroidism and ophthalmopathy.

Sample: peripheral blood mononuclear cells (PBMCs), taken at new diagnosis, from a patient treated with antithyroid drugs. Receptor source: a man younger than 35 with Graves disease.

At least ten counts were recorded for this clonotype. V gene TRBV2 combines with J gene TRBJ1-2; D is perhaps TRBD1 (5 bases). V was clipped by 8 bases and J by 4 bases, with 11 bases between them. CDR1 SNHLY and CDR2 FYNNEI come from the germline V gene. CDR3 length: 12 residues. CDR3 protein: CASRDAGYGYTF. The DNA of the CDR3 is TGTGCCAGCCGGGACGCCGGCTATGGCTACACCTTC.

This clonotype was found many times. The gene calls are TRBV6-2 or TRBV6-3 and TRBJ2-3; 7 bases line up with TRBD2. J was trimmed by 2 bases and V by 2 bases; bases with no gene match: 1. CDR3 length: 14 residues. Germline CDR1 and CDR2: MNHEY and SVGEGT. The CDR3: CASSYREATDTQYF. CDR3 in DNA: TGTGCCAGCAGTTACCGGGAGGCCACAGATACGCAGTATTTT.

In this sample, this clonotype turned up many times. V and J are TRBV20-1 and TRBJ2-1; 10 bases fit TRBD2. This CDR3 comprises 15 residues. V lost 3 bases and J lost 8; bases outside the gene matches: 10. CDR1 DFQATT and CDR2 SNEGSKA come from the germline V gene (reference sequence). The CDR3 coding sequence is TGCAGTGCTAGTCAGCGGGAGGGCCCTTTAGATGAGCAGTTCTTC. Translated: CSASQREGPLDEQFF.